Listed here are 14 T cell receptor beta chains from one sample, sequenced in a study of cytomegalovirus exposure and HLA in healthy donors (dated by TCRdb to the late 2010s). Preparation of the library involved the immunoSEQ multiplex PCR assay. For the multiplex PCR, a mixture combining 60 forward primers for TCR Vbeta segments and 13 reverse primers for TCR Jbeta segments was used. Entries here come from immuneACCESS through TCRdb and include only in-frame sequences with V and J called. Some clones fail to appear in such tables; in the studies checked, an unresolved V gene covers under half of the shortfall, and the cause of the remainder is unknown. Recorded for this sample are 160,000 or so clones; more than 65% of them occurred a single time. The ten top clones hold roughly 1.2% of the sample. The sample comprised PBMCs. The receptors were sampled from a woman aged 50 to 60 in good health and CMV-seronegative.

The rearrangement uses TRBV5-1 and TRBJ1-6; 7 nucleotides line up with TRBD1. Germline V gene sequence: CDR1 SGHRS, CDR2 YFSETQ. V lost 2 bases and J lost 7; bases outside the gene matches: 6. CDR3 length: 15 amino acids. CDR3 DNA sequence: TGCGCCAGCAGCTTTTCGGGACAGCAAAATTCACCCCTCCACTTT. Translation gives CASSFSGQQNSPLHF.

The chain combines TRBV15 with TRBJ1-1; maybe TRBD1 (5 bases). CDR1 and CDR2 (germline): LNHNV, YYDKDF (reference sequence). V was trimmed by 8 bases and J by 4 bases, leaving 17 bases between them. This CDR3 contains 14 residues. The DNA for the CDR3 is TGTGCCACCGGAATCAGGGCGGGATTCACTGAAGCTTTCTTT. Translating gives CATGIRAGFTEAFF.

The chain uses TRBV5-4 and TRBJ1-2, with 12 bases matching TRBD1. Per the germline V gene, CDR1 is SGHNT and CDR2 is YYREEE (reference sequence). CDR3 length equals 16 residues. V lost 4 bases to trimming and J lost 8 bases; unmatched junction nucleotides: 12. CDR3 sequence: CASSQRDRGRLGGYTF. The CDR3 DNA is TGTGCCAGCAGCCAACGGGACAGGGGGCGCCTGGGGGGCTACACCTTC.

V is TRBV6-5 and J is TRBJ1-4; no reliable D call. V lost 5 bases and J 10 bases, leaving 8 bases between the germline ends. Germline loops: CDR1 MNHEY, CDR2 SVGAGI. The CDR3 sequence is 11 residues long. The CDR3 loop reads CASSGFGKLFF. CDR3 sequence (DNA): TGTGCCAGCAGTGGCTTTGGAAAACTGTTTTTT.

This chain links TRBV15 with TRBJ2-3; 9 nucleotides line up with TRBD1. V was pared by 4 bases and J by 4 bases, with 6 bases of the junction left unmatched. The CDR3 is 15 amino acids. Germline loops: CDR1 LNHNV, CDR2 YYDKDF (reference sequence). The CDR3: CATSTWDREADTQYF. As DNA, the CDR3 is TGTGCCACCAGCACATGGGACAGGGAGGCAGATACGCAGTATTTT.

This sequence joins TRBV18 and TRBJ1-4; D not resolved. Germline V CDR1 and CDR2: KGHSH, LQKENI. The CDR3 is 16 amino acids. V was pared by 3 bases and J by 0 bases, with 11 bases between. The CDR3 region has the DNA TGTGCCAGCTCACCTACCTACGATGCAACTAATGAAAAACTGTTTTTT. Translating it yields CASSPTYDATNEKLFF.

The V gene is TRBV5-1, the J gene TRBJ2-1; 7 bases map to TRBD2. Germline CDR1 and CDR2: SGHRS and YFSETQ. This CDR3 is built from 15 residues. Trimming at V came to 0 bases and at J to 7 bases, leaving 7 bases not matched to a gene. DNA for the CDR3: TGCGCCAGCAGCTTGGGGGCGGGGGTTGTGAATGAGCAGTTCTTC. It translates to CASSLGAGVVNEQFF.

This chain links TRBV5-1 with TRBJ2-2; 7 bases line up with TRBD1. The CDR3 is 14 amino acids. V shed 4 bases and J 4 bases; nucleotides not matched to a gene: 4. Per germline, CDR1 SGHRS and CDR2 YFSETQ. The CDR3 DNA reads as TGCGCCAGCAGCGTCGGGACAGCCACCGGGGAGCTGTTTTTT. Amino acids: CASSVGTATGELFF.

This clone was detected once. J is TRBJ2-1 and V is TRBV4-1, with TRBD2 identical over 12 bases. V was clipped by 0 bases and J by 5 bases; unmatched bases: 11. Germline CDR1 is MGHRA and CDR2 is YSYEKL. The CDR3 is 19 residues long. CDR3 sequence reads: CASSQDPGTSGHKNNEQFF. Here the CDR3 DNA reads TGCGCCAGCAGCCAAGACCCCGGGACTAGCGGGCACAAAAACAATGAGCAGTTCTTC.

The CDR3 is CASSSAKGGNTEAFF. The CDR3 nucleotides are TGTGCCAGCAGCTCCGCAAAAGGGGGTAACACTGAAGCTTTCTTT. V is TRBV11-3 and J is TRBJ1-1; D may be TRBD1 (6 bases). This CDR3 is 15 amino acids long. V was trimmed by 4 bases and J by 2 bases, leaving 14 bases between them. Germline V gene data show CDR1 as SGHNT and CDR2 as YENEEA.

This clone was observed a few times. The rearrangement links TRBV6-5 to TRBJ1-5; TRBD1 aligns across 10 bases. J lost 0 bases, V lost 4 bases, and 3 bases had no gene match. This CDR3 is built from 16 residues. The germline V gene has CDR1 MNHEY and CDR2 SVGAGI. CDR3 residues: CASSSGQGNSNQPQHF. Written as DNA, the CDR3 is TGTGCCAGCAGTTCGGGACAGGGGAATAGCAATCAGCCCCAGCATTTT.

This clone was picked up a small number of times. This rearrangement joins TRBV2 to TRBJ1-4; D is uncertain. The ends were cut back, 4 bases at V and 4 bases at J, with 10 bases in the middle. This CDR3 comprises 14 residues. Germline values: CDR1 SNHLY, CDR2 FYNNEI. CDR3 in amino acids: CASSVESNNEKLFF. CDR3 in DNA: TGTGCCAGCAGTGTGGAGAGTAATAATGAAAAACTGTTTTTT.

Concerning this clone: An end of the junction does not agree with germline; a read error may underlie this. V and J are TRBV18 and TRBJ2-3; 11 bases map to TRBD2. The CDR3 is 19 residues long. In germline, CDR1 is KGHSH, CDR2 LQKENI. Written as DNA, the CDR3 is TGTGCCAGCTCACCAGACTTAAACACTAGCGGGAGATACACAGATATGCAGTATTTT. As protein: CASSPDLNTSGRYTDMQYF.

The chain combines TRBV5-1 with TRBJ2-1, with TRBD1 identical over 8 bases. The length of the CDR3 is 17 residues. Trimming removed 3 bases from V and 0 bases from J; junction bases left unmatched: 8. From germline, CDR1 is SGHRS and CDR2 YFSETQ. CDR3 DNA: TGCGCCAGCAGCTCCAGCAGCCAGGGGGCCTCCTACAATGAGCAGTTCTTC. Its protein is CASSSSSQGASYNEQFF.